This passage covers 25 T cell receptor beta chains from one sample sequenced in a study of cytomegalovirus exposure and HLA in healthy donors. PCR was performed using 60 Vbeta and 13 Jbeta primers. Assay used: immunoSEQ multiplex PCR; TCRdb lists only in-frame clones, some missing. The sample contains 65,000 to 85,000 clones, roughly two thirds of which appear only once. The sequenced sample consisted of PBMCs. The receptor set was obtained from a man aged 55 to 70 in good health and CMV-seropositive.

The CDR3 protein is CASSERRGPYGEQYF. In DNA form, the CDR3 reads TGTGCCAGCAGCGAAAGACGGGGTCCCTACGGGGAGCAGTACTTC. This chain links TRBV5-4 with TRBJ2-7; D might be TRBD2 (5 bases). Trimming left V 4 bases short and J 7 bases short, with 21 bases between. The germline gives CDR1 SGHNT, CDR2 YYREEE (reference sequence). This CDR3 comprises 15 residues.

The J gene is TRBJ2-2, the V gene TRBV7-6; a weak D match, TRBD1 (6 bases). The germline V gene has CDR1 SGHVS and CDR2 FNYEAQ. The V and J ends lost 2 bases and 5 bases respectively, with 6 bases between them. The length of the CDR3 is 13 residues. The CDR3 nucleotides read TGTGCCAGCAGCTTAAGGGGGACCGGGGAGCTGTTTTTT. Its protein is CASSLRGTGELFF. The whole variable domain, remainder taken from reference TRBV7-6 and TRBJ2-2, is GAGVSQSPRYKVTKRGQDVALRCDPISGHVSLYWYRQALGQGPEFLTYFNYEAQQDKSGLPNDRFSAERPEGSISTLTIQRTEQRDSAMYRCASSLRGTGELFFGEGSRLTVL.

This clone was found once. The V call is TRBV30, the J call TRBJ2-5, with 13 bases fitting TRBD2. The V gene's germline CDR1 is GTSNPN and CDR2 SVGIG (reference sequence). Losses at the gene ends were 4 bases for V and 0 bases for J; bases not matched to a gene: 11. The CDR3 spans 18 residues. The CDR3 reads CAWTSWTSGGPYQETQYF. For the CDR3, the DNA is TGTGCCTGGACCTCTTGGACTAGCGGGGGCCCGTACCAAGAGACCCAGTACTTC.

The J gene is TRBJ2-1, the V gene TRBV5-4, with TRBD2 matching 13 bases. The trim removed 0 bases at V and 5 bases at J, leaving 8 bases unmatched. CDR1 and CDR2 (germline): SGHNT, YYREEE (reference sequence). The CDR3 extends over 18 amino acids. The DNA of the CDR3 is TGTGCCAGCAGCTTGGCCAAATTACTAGCGGGAGGGAACAATGAGCAGTTCTTC. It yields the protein CASSLAKLLAGGNNEQFF.

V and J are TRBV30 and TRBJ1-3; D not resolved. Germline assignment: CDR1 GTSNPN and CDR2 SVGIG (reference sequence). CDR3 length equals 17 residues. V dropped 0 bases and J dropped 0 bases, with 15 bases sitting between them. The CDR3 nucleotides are TGTGCCTGGAGTGTAGCCTATAGCCATATCTCTGGAAACACCATATATTTT. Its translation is CAWSVAYSHISGNTIYF.

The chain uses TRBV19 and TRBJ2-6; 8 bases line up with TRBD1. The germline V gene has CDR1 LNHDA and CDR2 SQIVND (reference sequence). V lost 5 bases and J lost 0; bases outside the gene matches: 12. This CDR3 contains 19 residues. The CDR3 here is CASSLTTGQANSGANVLTF. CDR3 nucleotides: TGTGCCAGTAGTTTGACCACGGGACAGGCCAACTCTGGGGCCAACGTCCTGACTTTC. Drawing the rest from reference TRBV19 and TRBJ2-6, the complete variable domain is DGGITQSPKYLFRKEGQNVTLSCEQNLNHDAMYWYRQDPGQGLRLIYYSQIVNDFQKGDIAEGYSVSREKKESFPLTVTSAQKNPTAFYLCASSLTTGQANSGANVLTFGAGSRLTVL.

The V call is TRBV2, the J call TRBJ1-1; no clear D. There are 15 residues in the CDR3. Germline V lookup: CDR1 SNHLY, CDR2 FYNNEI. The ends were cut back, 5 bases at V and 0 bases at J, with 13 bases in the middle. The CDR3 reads CASSLTETMNTEAFF. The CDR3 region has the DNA TGTGCCAGCAGTTTGACGGAGACCATGAACACTGAAGCTTTCTTT.

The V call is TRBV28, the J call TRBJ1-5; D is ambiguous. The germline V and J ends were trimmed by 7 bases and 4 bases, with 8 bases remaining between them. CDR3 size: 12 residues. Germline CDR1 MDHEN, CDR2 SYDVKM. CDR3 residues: CASKLTNQPQHF. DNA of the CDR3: TGTGCCAGCAAGCTTACTAATCAGCCCCAGCATTTT.

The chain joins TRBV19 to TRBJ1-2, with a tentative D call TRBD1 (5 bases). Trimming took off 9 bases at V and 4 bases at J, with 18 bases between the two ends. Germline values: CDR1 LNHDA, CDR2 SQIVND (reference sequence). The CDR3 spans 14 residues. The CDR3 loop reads CASYLEGAPYGYTF. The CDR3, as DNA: TGTGCCAGCTACCTAGAAGGGGCCCCCTATGGCTACACCTTC.

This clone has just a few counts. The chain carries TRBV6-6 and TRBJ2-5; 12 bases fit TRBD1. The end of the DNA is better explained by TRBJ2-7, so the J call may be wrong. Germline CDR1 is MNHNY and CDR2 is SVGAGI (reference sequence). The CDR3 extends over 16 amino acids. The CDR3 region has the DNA TGTGCCAGCAGCCCTGGGACAGGGGGCGGTTTTAACGAGCAGTACTTC. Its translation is CASSPGTGGGFNEQYF.

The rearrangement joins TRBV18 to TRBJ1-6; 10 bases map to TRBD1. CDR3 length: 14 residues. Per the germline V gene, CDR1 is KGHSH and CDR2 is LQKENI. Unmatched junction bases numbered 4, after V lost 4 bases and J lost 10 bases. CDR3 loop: CASSRGQGLSPLHF. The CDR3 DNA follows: TGTGCCAGCTCACGGGGACAGGGGCTCTCACCCCTCCACTTT.

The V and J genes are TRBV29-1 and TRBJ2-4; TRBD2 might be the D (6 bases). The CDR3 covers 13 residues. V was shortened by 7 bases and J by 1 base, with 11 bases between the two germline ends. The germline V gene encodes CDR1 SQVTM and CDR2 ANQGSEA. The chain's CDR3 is CSGTEGAKNIQYF. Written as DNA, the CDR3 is TGCAGCGGAACGGAGGGGGCCAAAAACATTCAGTACTTC. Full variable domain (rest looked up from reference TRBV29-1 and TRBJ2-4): SAVISQKPSRDICQRGTSLTIQCQVDSQVTMMFWYRQQPGQSLTLIATANQGSEATYESGFVIDKFPISRPNLTFSTLTVSNMSPEDSSIYLCSGTEGAKNIQYFGAGTRLSVL.

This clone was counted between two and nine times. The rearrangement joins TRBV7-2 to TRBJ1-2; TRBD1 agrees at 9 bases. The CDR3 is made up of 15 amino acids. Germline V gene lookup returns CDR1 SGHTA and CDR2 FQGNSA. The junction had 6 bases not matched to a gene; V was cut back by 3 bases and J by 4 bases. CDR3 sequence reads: CASSFQTGGAYGYTF. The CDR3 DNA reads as TGTGCCAGCAGCTTTCAAACAGGGGGCGCCTATGGCTACACCTTC.

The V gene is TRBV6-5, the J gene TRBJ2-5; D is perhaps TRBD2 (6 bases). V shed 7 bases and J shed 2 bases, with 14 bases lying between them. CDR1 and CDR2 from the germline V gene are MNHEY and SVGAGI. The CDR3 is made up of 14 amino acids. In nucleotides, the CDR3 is TGTGCCAGCACCCCTGGGGGGTTGCAAGAGACCCAGTACTTC. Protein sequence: CASTPGGLQETQYF.

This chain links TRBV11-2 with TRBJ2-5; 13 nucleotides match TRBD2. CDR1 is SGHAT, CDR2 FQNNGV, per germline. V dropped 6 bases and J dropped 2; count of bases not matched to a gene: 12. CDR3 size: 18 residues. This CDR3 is CASRPRLAGGGEQETQYF. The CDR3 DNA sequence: TGTGCCAGCAGACCAAGACTAGCGGGGGGAGGGGAACAAGAGACCCAGTACTTC.

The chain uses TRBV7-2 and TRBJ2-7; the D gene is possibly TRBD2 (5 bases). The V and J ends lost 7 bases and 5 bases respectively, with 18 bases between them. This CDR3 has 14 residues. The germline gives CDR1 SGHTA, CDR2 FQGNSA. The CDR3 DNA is TGTGCCAGCAAAGTCGACTATACAGTTAACGAGCAGTACTTC. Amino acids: CASKVDYTVNEQYF.

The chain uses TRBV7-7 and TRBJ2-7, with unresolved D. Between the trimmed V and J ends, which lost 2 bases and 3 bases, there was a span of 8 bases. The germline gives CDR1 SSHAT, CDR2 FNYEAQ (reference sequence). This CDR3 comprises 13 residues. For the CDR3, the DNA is TGTGCCAGCAGCTTAAGTACAAGCTACGAGCAGTACTTC. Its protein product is CASSLSTSYEQYF.

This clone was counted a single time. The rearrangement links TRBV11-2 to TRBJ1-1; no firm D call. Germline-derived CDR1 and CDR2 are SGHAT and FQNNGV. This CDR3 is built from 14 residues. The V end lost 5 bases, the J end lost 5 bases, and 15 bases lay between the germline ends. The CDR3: CASSRGYDSTEAFF. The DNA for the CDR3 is TGTGCCAGCAGCCGAGGGTACGATTCGACTGAAGCTTTCTTT.

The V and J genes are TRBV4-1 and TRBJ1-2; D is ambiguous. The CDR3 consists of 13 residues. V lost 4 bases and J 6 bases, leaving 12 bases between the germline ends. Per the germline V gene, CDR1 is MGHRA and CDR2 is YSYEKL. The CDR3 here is CASSLVVGDGYTF. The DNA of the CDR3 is TGCGCCAGCAGCCTAGTGGTCGGGGATGGCTACACCTTC.

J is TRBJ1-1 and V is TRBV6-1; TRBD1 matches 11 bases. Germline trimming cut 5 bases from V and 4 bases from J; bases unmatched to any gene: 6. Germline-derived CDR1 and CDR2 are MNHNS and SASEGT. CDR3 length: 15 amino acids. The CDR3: CASSQGQGEGTEAFF. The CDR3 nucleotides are TGTGCCAGCAGTCAGGGACAGGGGGAGGGCACTGAAGCTTTCTTT.

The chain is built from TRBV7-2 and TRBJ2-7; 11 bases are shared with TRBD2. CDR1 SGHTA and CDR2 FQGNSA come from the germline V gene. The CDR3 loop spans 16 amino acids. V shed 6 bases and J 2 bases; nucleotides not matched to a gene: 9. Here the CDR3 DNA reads TGTGCCAGCAGTTACACAATAGCGGGAGGGACCTACGAGCAGTACTTC. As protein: CASSYTIAGGTYEQYF.

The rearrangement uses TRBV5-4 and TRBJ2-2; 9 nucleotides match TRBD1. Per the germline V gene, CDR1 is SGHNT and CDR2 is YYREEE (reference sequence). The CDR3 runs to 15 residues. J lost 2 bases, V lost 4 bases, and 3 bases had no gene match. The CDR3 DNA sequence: TGTGCCAGCAGCCCACAGGGGGCCAACACCGGGGAGCTGTTTTTT. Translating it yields CASSPQGANTGELFF.

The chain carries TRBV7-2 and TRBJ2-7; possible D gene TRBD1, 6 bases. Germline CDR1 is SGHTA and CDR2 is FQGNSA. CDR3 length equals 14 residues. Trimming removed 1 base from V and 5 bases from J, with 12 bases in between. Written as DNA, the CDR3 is TGTGCCAGCAGCTTAGGGACAGCCGGCCACGAGCAGTACTTC. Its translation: CASSLGTAGHEQYF.

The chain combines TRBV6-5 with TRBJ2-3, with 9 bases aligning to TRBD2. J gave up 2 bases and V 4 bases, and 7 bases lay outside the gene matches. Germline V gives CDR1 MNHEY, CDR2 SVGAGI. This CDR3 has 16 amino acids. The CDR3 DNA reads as TGTGCCAGCAGTTCGACGGCTAGCGGGGCCACAGATACGCAGTATTTT. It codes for CASSSTASGATDTQYF.

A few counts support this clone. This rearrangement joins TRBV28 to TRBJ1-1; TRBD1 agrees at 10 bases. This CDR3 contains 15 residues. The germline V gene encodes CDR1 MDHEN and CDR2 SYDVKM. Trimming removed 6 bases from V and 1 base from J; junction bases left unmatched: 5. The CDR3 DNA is TGTGCCAGCAGGTGGACAGGGGGAAGGAACACTGAAGCTTTCTTT. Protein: CASRWTGGRNTEAFF.